This T cell receptor beta chain was captured in a study of shared clonotypes between healthy human individuals. Study context: Donors had three CD4 naive, three CD4 memory, two CD8 naive and one CD8 memory plate apiece.

Sequencing used immunoSEQ multiplex PCR; TCRdb keeps in-frame clones, though not all of them. Of a few million clones in the sample, 90% to 96% were seen once. V lost 0 bases to trimming and J lost 3 bases, with 15 bases between them. The CDR3 runs 16 residues. Per the germline V gene, CDR1 is SGHRS and CDR2 is YFSETQ. The clonotype was recovered from a man in his late teens or twenties in good health. The chain recombines TRBV5-1 with TRBJ1-2, with TRBD1 as a possible D gene (5 bases). Sequencing input: naive CD4+ T cells sorted from blood. Sample subset: CD45RA+ positively selected. CDR3 DNA: TGCGCCAGCAGCTTGGAGCAGGGAGGGTCTTACTATGGCTACACCTTC. Translated: CASSLEQGGSYYGYTF.